These T cell receptor beta chains were read from a single sample in a study of OX40 agonist ivuxolimab in advanced cancers. Data came from immunoSEQ multiplex PCR; TCRdb stores just in-frame clones and leaves some out. This table holds about 48,000 clones, 85% to 95% found once. This specimen was CD4+ or CD8+ T cells sorted from blood, taken in a trial of the OX40 agonist ivuxolimab. These receptors were taken from an adult with an advanced solid tumor such as melanoma, head and neck, liver or kidney cancer. The CDR3 runs from the conserved cysteine through the conserved F or W. Fields, in order: clone size, J gene, V gene, CDR3 protein. Expanded clones are given a class, and other clones once, few, many or no size at all.

>NA|TRBJ1-4|TRBV6-5
CASSPLEPNEKLFF
>NA|TRBJ2-1|TRBV5-1
CASSLASLAGFNEQFF
>NA|TRBJ1-1|TRBV10-1
CASSEPGGAEAFF
>few|TRBJ1-5|TRBV2
CASRRDRENQPQHF
>once|TRBJ1-5|TRBV6-1
CASSETGLSNQPQHF
>NA|TRBJ2-7|TRBV30
CAWIDSNYEQYF
>NA|TRBJ1-2|TRBV5-6
CASSLGQNYGYTF
>once|TRBJ1-1|TRBV2
CASSEYRQGIGNTEAFF
>NA|TRBJ1-1|TRBV11-1
CASSPAVGNTEAFF
>once|TRBJ1-2|TRBV6-5
CASSPSDSYGYTF
>NA|TRBJ1-6|TRBV6-1
CASSEVPFWGNNSPLHF
>NA|TRBJ1-1|TRBV27
CASSLLYRAPNTEAFF
>NA|TRBJ1-6|TRBV14
CASSLLTGDRSPLHF
>NA|TRBJ2-3|TRBV30
CAWSVGGGWGPADTQYF
>NA|TRBJ1-1|TRBV7-9
CASSLDGGEAFF
>NA|TRBJ2-3|TRBV10-3
CAISDVDRASDTQYF
>NA|TRBJ1-4|TRBV4-1
CASSQTGAKLFF